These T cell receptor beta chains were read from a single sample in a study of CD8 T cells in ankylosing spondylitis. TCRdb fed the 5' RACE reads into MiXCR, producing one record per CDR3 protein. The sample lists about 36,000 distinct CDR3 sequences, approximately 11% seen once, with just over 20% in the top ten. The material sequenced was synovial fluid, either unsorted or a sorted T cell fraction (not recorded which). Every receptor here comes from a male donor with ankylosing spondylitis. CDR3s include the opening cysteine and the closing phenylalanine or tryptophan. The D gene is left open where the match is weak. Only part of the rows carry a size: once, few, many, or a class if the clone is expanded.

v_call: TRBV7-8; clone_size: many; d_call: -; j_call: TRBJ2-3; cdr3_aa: CASSFPATADTQYF; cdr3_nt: TGTGCCAGCAGCTTCCCGGCGACAGCAGATACGCAGTATTTT
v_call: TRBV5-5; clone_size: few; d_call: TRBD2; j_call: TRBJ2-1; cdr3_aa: CASSARLAGGSYNEQFF; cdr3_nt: TGTGCCAGCAGCGCTCGACTAGCGGGAGGGTCCTACAATGAGCAGTTCTTC
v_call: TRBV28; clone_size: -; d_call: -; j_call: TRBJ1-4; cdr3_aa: CASSLITGPANEKLFF; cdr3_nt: TGTGCCAGCAGTTTAATAACAGGACCAGCAAATGAAAAACTGTTTTTT
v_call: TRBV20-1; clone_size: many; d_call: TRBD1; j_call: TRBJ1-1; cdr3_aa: CSARDRGQLNTEAFF; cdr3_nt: TGCAGTGCTAGAGATCGGGGACAGTTGAACACTGAAGCTTTCTTT
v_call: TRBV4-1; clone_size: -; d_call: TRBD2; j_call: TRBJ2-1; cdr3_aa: CASSQDPSGRLLGNEQFF; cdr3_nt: TGCGCCAGCAGCCAAGATCCTAGCGGGAGGCTGTTAGGGAATGAGCAGTTCTTC
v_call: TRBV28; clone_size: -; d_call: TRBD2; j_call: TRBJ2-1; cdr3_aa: CASSRTSGRARNEQFF; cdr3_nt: TGTGCCAGCAGCAGGACTAGCGGGAGGGCACGGAATGAGCAGTTCTTC
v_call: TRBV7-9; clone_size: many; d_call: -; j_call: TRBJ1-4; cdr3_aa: CATLQATNEKLFF; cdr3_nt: TGTGCCACCCTACAAGCAACTAATGAAAAACTGTTTTTT
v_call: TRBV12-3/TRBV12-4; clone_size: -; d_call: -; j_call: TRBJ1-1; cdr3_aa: CASSPDGSGSEAFF; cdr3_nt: TGTGCCAGCAGCCCCGATGGTTCGGGCTCTGAAGCTTTCTTT
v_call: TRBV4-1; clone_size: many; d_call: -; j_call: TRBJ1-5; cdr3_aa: CASSRPGTSQPQHF; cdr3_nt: TGCGCCAGCAGCCGACCTGGGACAAGTCAGCCCCAGCATTTT
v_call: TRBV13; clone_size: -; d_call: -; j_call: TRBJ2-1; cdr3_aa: CASSLRIGGGRGNEQFF; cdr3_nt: TGTGCCAGCAGCTTAAGAATAGGCGGAGGACGGGGGAATGAGCAGTTCTTC
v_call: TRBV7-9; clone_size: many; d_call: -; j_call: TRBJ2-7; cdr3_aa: CASSPTMGRAGTYEQYF; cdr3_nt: TGTGCCAGCAGCCCCACCATGGGCAGGGCTGGAACCTACGAGCAGTACTTC
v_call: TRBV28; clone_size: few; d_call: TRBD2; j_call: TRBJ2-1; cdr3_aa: CASSPDGLVGHNEQFF; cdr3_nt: TGTGCCAGCAGTCCAGACGGACTAGTTGGGCACAATGAGCAGTTCTTC
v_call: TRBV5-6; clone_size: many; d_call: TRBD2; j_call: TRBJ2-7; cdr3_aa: CASSLDGGGNSYEQYF; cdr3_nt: TGTGCCAGCAGCTTGGATGGGGGGGGAAACTCCTACGAGCAGTACTTC
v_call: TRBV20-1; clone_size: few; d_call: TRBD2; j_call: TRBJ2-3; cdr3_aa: CSASLSLAGGPGADTQYF; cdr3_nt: TGCAGTGCTAGTCTTTCGCTAGCGGGAGGGCCCGGCGCAGATACGCAGTATTTT
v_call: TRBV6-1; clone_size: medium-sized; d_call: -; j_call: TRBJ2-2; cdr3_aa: CASSLSLAQNTGELFF; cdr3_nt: TGTGCCAGCAGTCTCTCCCTAGCGCAGAACACCGGGGAGCTGTTTTTT
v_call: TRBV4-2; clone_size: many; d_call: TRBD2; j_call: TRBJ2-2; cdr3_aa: CASTAAGGDTGELFF; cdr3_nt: TGTGCCAGCACCGCAGCGGGAGGAGATACCGGGGAGCTGTTTTTT
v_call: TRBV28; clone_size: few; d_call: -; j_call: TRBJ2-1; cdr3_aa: CASSLRDTAYNEQFF; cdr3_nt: TGTGCCAGCAGTTTAAGGGACACAGCATACAATGAGCAGTTCTTC
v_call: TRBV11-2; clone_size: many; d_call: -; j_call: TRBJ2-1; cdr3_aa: CASSTASAHNEQFF; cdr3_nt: TGTGCCAGCAGCACGGCTAGCGCGCACAATGAGCAGTTCTTC
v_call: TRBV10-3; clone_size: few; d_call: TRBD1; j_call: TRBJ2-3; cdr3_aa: CAISEPGQGADTQYF; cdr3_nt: TGTGCCATCAGTGAGCCGGGACAGGGGGCGGATACGCAGTATTTT
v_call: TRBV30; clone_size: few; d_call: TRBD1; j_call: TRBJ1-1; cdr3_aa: CAWAPGQQAFF; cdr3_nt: TGTGCCTGGGCTCCGGGACAGCAAGCTTTCTTT
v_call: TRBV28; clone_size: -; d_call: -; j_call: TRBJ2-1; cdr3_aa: CASSLWFRIYNEQFF; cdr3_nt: TGTGCCAGCAGTTTATGGTTCAGAATCTACAATGAGCAGTTCTTC
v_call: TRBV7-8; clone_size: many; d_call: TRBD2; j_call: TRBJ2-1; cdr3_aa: CASSWASGRTNEQFF; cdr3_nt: TGTGCCAGCAGTTGGGCGAGCGGGAGAACCAATGAGCAGTTCTTC
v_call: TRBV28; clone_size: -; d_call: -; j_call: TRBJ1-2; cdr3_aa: CASNTGIYGYTF; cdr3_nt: TGTGCCAGCAATACAGGGATCTATGGCTACACCTTC
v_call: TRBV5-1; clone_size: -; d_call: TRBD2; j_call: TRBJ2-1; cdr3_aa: CASSFAGGPESEQFF; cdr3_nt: TGCGCCAGCAGCTTCGCGGGAGGGCCAGAGAGTGAGCAGTTCTTC
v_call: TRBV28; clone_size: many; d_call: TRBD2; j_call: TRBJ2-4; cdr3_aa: CASSLGPGGKNIQYF; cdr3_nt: TGTGCCAGCAGTTTGGGCCCCGGGGGGAAAAACATTCAGTACTTC
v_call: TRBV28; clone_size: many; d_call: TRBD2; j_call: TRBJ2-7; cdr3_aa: CASSSDPGTSTDEQYF; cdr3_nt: TGTGCCAGCAGTTCCGATCCCGGGACTAGCACGGACGAGCAGTACTTC
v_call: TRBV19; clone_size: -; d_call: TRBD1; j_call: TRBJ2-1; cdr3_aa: CASSGTGGPLIDNEQFF; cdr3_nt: TGTGCCAGTAGTGGGACAGGGGGTCCACTCATTGACAATGAGCAGTTCTTC
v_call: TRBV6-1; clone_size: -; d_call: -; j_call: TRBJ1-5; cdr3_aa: CASSGLAGQPQHF; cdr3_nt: TGTGCCAGCAGCGGTCTGGCGGGTCAGCCCCAGCATTTT
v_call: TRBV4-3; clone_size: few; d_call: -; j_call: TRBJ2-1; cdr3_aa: CASSQDQRREQFF; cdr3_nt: TGCGCCAGCAGCCAAGATCAAAGGAGGGAGCAGTTCTTC
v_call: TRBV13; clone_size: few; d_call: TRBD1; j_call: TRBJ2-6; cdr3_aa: CASSPRTGQTFANVLTF; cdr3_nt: TGTGCCAGCAGCCCACGAACGGGACAGACGTTCGCCAACGTCCTGACTTTC
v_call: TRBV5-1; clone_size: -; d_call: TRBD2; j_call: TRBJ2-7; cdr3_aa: CASSLGQGLAGGFYEQYF; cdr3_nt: TGCGCCAGCAGCTTGGGACAGGGTCTAGCGGGAGGCTTCTACGAGCAGTACTTC
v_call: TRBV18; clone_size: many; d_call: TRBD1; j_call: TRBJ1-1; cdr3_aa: CASSPGQGAGTEAFF; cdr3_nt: TGTGCCAGCTCACCGGGACAGGGGGCGGGCACTGAAGCTTTCTTT
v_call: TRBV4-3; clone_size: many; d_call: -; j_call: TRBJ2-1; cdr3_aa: CASSQDGNRYNEQFF; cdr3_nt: TGCGCCAGCAGCCAAGACGGGAATCGATACAATGAGCAGTTCTTC
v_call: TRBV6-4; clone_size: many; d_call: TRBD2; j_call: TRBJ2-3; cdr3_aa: CASSPVAGRFPDTQYF; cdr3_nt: TGTGCCAGCAGCCCCGTAGCGGGACGGTTCCCAGATACGCAGTATTTT
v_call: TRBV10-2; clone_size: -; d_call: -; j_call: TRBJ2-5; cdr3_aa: CASSRDSEETRYF; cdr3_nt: TGCGCCAGCAGCCGGGACTCAGAAGAGACCCGGTACTTC
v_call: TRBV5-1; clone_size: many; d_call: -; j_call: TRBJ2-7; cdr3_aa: CASSPFPGSHSSYEQYF; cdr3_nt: TGCGCCAGCAGCCCATTCCCGGGCAGTCACTCATCCTACGAGCAGTACTTC
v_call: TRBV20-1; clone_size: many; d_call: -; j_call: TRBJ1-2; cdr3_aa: CSARDWGGMNYGYTF; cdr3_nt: TGCAGTGCTAGAGATTGGGGGGGGATGAACTATGGCTACACCTTC
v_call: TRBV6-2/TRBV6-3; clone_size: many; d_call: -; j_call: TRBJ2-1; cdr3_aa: CASSYSMSAGQNEQFF; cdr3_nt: TGTGCCAGCAGTTACTCCATGTCAGCGGGACAAAATGAGCAGTTCTTC
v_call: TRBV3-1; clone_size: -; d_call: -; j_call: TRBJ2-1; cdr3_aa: CASSQVTTGDHNEQFF; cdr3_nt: TGTGCCAGCAGCCAAGTCACGACGGGAGACCACAATGAGCAGTTCTTC
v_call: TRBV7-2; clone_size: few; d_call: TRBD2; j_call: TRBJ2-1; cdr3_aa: CASSLSAGLYNEQFF; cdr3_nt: TGTGCCAGCAGCTTATCAGCGGGGCTGTACAATGAGCAGTTCTTC
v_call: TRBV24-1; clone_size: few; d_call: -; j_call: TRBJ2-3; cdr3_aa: CATYDSHTDTQYF; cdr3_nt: TGTGCCACCTACGACAGCCACACAGATACGCAGTATTTT
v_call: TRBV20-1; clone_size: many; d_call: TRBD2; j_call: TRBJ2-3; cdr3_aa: CSANPGLAEFTDTQYF; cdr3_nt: TGCAGTGCAAATCCGGGACTAGCGGAATTCACAGATACGCAGTATTTT
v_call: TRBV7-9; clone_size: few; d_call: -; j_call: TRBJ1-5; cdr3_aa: CASSVEGYSNQPQHF; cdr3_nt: TGTGCCAGCAGCGTTGAAGGGTATAGCAATCAGCCCCAGCATTTT
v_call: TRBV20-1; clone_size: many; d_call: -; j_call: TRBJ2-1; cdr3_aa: CSARARDSTYNEQFF; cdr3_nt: TGCAGTGCTAGAGCTAGGGACTCGACCTACAATGAGCAGTTCTTC
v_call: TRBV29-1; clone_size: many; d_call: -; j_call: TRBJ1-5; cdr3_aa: CSVWGGNSNQPQHF; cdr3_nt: TGCAGCGTTTGGGGCGGAAATAGCAATCAGCCCCAGCATTTT
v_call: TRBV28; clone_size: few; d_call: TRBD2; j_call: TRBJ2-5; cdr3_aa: CASSSSAGGVETQYF; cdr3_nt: TGTGCCAGCAGTTCGTCAGCGGGAGGGGTAGAGACCCAGTACTTC
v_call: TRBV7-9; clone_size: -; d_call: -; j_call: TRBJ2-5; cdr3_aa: CASSPGDPETQYF; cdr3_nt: TGTGCCAGCAGCCCCGGGGACCCGGAGACCCAGTACTTC
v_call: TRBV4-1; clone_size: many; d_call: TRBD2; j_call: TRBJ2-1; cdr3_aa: CASSQTRSSGDSYNEQFF; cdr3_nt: TGCGCCAGCAGCCAAACAAGGTCTAGCGGGGACTCCTACAATGAGCAGTTCTTC
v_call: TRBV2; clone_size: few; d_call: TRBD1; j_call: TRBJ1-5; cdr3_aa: CASSEWTGNQPQHF; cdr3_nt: TGTGCCAGCAGTGAATGGACAGGGAATCAGCCCCAGCATTTT
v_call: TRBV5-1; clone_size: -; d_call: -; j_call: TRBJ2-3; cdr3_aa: CASSLVLAFTDTQYF; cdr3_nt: TGCGCCAGCAGCTTGGTCCTAGCGTTCACAGATACGCAGTATTTT
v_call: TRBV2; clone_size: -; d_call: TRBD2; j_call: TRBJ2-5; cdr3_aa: CVSKSSGLVQETQYF; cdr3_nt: TGTGTCAGCAAGAGCTCCGGACTAGTCCAAGAGACCCAGTACTTC
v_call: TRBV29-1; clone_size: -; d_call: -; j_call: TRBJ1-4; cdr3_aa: CSVEEGWGGTNEKLFF; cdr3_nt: TGCAGCGTTGAAGAGGGTTGGGGAGGAACTAATGAAAAACTGTTTTTT
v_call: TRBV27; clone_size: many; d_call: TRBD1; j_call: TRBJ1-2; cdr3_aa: CASSSRQGEHGYTF; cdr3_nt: TGTGCCAGCAGTTCGAGACAGGGGGAACATGGCTACACCTTC